A single sample gave rise to the 15 T cell receptor beta chains below, sequenced in a study of cytotoxic CD8 clonotypes in ibrutinib-treated CLL. Assay used: immunoSEQ multiplex PCR; TCRdb lists only in-frame clones, some missing. The sample comprises around 52,000 clones, 56% of which are singletons, and 20% rests with the top ten. The sequencing used PBMCs, collected after 24 months of ibrutinib treatment. Receptors originate from a human donor with chronic lymphocytic leukemia.

This chain joins TRBV25-1 and TRBJ2-4; D ambiguous. The CDR3 is 13 residues long. Trimming removed 4 bases at V and 7 bases at J, with 11 bases between. Germline V CDR1 and CDR2: MGHDK, SYGVNS. Here the CDR3 reads CASSVPGGNIQYF. CDR3 in DNA: TGTGCCAGCAGTGTCCCAGGTGGGAACATTCAGTACTTC.

This rearrangement joins TRBV11-2 to TRBJ2-3; D remains ambiguous. This CDR3 contains 12 residues. Germline CDR1 is SGHAT and CDR2 is FQNNGV. V was trimmed by 5 bases and J by 2 bases, leaving 5 bases between them. The CDR3 spells CASSQDTDTQYF. The CDR3 DNA sequence: TGTGCCAGCAGCCAAGACACAGATACGCAGTATTTT.

J is TRBJ2-2 and V is TRBV5-1, with TRBD1 identical over 9 bases. This CDR3 is built from 15 residues. V shed 4 bases and J 4 bases; nucleotides not matched to a gene: 5. The germline gives CDR1 SGHRS, CDR2 YFSETQ. CDR3 in DNA: TGCGCCAGCAGCGGTGGGACAGGGACCACCGGGGAGCTGTTTTTT. Encoded protein: CASSGGTGTTGELFF.

V and J are TRBV5-8 and TRBJ2-1, with 14 bases aligning to TRBD2. V was clipped by 0 bases and J by 7 bases; unmatched bases: 3. Germline V gene lookup returns CDR1 SGHTS and CDR2 YDEGEE. The CDR3 sequence is 16 residues long. In nucleotides, the CDR3 is TGTGCCAGCAGCTTGGGACTAGCGGGGGGGCCTAATGAGCAGTTCTTC. Translation: CASSLGLAGGPNEQFF.

V and J are TRBV25-1 and TRBJ2-1; unclear D gene. Deletions cut 1 base from V and 4 bases from J, with 8 bases between. The CDR3 consists of 14 residues. From germline, CDR1 is MGHDK and CDR2 SYGVNS. CDR3: CASSEFSIYNEQFF. The CDR3 bases are TGTGCCAGCAGTGAATTTTCCATTTACAATGAGCAGTTCTTC.

This chain connects TRBV6-5 to TRBJ2-5, with D uncertain. The CDR3 has 15 amino acids. The V end lost 5 bases, the J end lost 0 bases, and 13 bases lay between the germline ends. The V gene's germline CDR1 is MNHEY and CDR2 SVGAGI. This CDR3 is CASSADKFDQETQYF. The CDR3 DNA follows: TGTGCCAGCAGTGCAGACAAGTTTGACCAAGAGACCCAGTACTTC.

The V gene is TRBV27, the J gene TRBJ2-5; maybe TRBD1 (5 bases). The V gene's germline CDR1 is MNHEY and CDR2 SMNVEV (reference sequence). The CDR3 has 13 residues. With 6 bases removed from V and 7 bases from J, the gap between germline ends came to 15 bases. The CDR3 protein is CASSTEGAGTQYF. The CDR3 DNA is TGTGCCAGCAGCACAGAAGGGGCCGGGACCCAGTACTTC.

In regard to this clone: A read error may explain this, as a much larger clone is one base away. The chain's CDR3 is CASSSNQETQYF. In DNA form, the CDR3 reads TGTGCCAGCAGCTCGAACCAAGAGACCCAGTACTTC. This chain links TRBV7-8 with TRBJ2-5; D ambiguous. The germline CDR1 and CDR2 sequences are SGHVS and FQNEAQ. Trimming removed 4 bases at V and 0 bases at J, with 3 bases between. The CDR3 is 12 amino acids.

This clone was picked up many times. This chain joins TRBV4-1 and TRBJ1-5; a weak D match, TRBD1 (5 bases). Trimming removed 0 bases from V and 7 bases from J, with 13 bases in between. The CDR3 loop spans 15 amino acids. Germline V gene data show CDR1 as MGHRA and CDR2 as YSYEKL. The CDR3, as DNA: TGCGCCAGCAGCCAAGATGGGGCGGGGAGGCAGCCCCAGCATTTT. Translation: CASSQDGAGRQPQHF.

The sample holds one count of this clone. The genes are TRBV7-2 and TRBJ1-2; D is unresolved. V shed 5 bases and J shed 1 base, with 8 bases lying between them. Germline CDR1 SGHTA, CDR2 FQGNSA. The CDR3 covers 13 residues. The CDR3 coding sequence is TGTGCCAGCAGCCTACCGGATAACTATGGCTACACCTTC. It specifies CASSLPDNYGYTF.

This chain joins TRBV6-1 and TRBJ2-3, with 8 bases identical to TRBD1. V shed 5 bases, J shed 4 bases, and the junction held 5 bases outside the gene matches. The length of the CDR3 is 14 residues. Germline V gene lookup returns CDR1 MNHNS and CDR2 SASEGT. The chain's CDR3 is CASSQPDRADTQYF. CDR3 coding DNA: TGTGCCAGCAGTCAACCGGACAGGGCAGATACGCAGTATTTT.

The chain uses TRBV19 and TRBJ1-6, with 10 bases lining up with TRBD1. Looked up from germline, CDR1 is LNHDA and CDR2 is SQIVND (reference sequence). J was trimmed by 8 bases and V by 6 bases; bases with no gene match: 4. The CDR3 spans 14 residues. The CDR3 DNA reads as TGTGCCAGTAGCGACAGGGGGCTTGATTCACCCCTCCACTTT. Translating it yields CASSDRGLDSPLHF.

The sample holds many counts of this clone. The V call is TRBV7-9, the J call TRBJ2-7; TRBD2 matches at 12 bases. Germline V gene sequence: CDR1 SEHNR, CDR2 FQNEAQ (reference sequence). The CDR3 totals 13 residues. The CDR3: CATTSGGSYEQYF. CDR3 nucleotide sequence: TGTGCTACAACTAGCGGGGGGTCCTACGAGCAGTACTTC.

The V call is TRBV11-1, the J call TRBJ1-2; TRBD1 matches 7 bases. This CDR3 region has 15 residues. Germline-derived CDR1 and CDR2 are SGHAT and FQDESV (reference sequence). Trimming took 5 bases from V and 1 from J; bases not matched to a gene: 7. The DNA of the CDR3 is TGTGCCAGCAGCGGCAGGGGGGTGGATAACTATGGCTACACCTTC. It specifies CASSGRGVDNYGYTF.

The V call is TRBV7-5, the J call TRBJ1-1. TRBV7-5 is a pseudogene segment. This CDR3 region has 16 residues. CDR3 DNA: TGTGTCAGAAGCTCCCCCTGGACGAGATTGAACACTGAAGCTTTCTTT. This encodes CVRSSPWTRLNTEAFF.